These 25 T cell receptor beta chains were sequenced from one sample in a study of T cells in Graves' hyperthyroidism and ophthalmopathy. What was amplified from RNA transcripts were TCR beta CDR3 regions. The study used the HTBI primer set for a first-round RT-PCR of the TCR CDR3. TCRdb re-derived calls from the multiplex PCR reads in MiXCR, one entry per CDR3 protein. The data hold about 250,000 distinct CDR3 sequences, with 20% to 25% observed a single time. Sequences were obtained from blood. Source of these receptors: a man under 40 with Graves' ophthalmopathy.

The chain is built from TRBV29-1 and TRBJ1-2; D ambiguous. The CDR3 runs 12 residues. The germline CDR1 and CDR2 sequences are SQVTM and ANQGSEA. The germline V and J ends were trimmed by 7 bases and 2 bases, with 11 bases remaining between them. CDR3 sequence reads: CSAGQGNYGYTF. The CDR3 coding sequence is TGCAGCGCAGGTCAAGGGAACTATGGCTACACCTTC.

This clonotype was detected a few times. V is TRBV2 and J is TRBJ2-7, with TRBD2 as a possible D gene (6 bases). The CDR3 covers 14 residues. Trimming took off 7 bases at V and 2 bases at J, with 15 bases between the two ends. Germline values: CDR1 SNHLY, CDR2 FYNNEI. The CDR3 bases are TGTGCCAGCATTCCGGGGGACCGGCCCTACGAGCAGTACTTC. Encoded protein: CASIPGDRPYEQYF. Full variable domain (rest looked up from reference TRBV2 and TRBJ2-7): EPEVTQTPSHQVTQMGQEVILRCVPISNHLYFYWYRQILGQKVEFLVSFYNNEISEKSEIFDDQFSVERPDGSNFTLKIRSTKLEDSAMYFCASIPGDRPYEQYFGPGTRLTVT.

This clonotype was seen repeatedly, ten times or more. The chain employs TRBV11-2 and TRBJ2-7; D gene uncertain. The V end lost 6 bases, the J end lost 5 bases, and 11 bases lay between the germline ends. The germline V gene has CDR1 SGHAT and CDR2 FQNNGV. This CDR3 is built from 12 residues. The CDR3 protein is CASRRLAHEQYF. The CDR3 DNA sequence: TGTGCCAGCAGGCGTTTAGCCCACGAGCAGTACTTC. Supplemented by reference TRBV11-2 and TRBJ2-7, the full variable domain reads EAGVAQSPRYKIIEKRQSVAFWCNPISGHATLYWYQQILGQGPKLLIQFQNNGVVDDSQLPKDRFSAERLKGVDSTLKIQPAKLEDSAVYLCASRRLAHEQYFGPGTRLTVT.

This clonotype was recorded many times. The chain combines TRBV11-2 with TRBJ2-7; D gene unclear. The V end was cut by 1 base, the J end by 3 bases, with 10 bases between. The CDR3 runs to 14 residues. The germline V gene has CDR1 SGHAT and CDR2 FQNNGV. The CDR3 DNA follows: TGTGCCAGCAGCTTAGGACCCCAGCGCTACGAGCAGTACTTC. Amino acids: CASSLGPQRYEQYF.

This chain links TRBV15 with TRBJ2-3, with 8 bases lining up with TRBD2. CDR1 and CDR2 (germline): LNHNV, YYDKDF (reference sequence). The CDR3 has 17 residues. V lost 5 bases to trimming and J lost 4 bases; unmatched junction nucleotides: 14. CDR3 loop: CATSGPLTGGPADTQYF. The CDR3 coding sequence is TGTGCCACCAGCGGACCCCTGACGGGAGGGCCGGCAGATACGCAGTATTTT.

In its sample, this clonotype was seen a few times. The rearrangement links TRBV12-3 or TRBV12-4 to TRBJ1-1; D is uncertain. The CDR3 is 13 amino acids. V lost 6 bases and J lost 5, with 13 bases in between. Here the CDR3 reads CASSHSARTEAFF. DNA for the CDR3: TGTGCCAGCAGCCATTCCGCGAGGACTGAAGCTTTCTTT.

Many counts were recorded for this clonotype. The rearrangement links TRBV2 to TRBJ2-5; 7 bases are shared with TRBD2. CDR1 and CDR2 from the germline V gene are SNHLY and FYNNEI. This CDR3 contains 16 residues. V lost 2 bases and J lost 2; bases outside the gene matches: 8. The CDR3 sequence is CASSELASGAQETQYF. The CDR3 nucleotides are TGTGCCAGCAGTGAACTAGCTAGCGGAGCTCAAGAGACCCAGTACTTC. Looking up the rest from reference TRBV2 and TRBJ2-5 gives the full variable domain: EPEVTQTPSHQVTQMGQEVILRCVPISNHLYFYWYRQILGQKVEFLVSFYNNEISEKSEIFDDQFSVERPDGSNFTLKIRSTKLEDSAMYFCASSELASGAQETQYFGPGTRLLVL.

This clonotype showed up just a few times. The rearrangement links TRBV10-3 to TRBJ2-1; tentatively, D is TRBD2 (6 bases). V lost 7 bases, J lost 9 bases, and 22 bases lay in between. CDR1 ENHRY and CDR2 SYGVKD come from the germline V gene. CDR3 size: 15 residues. The CDR3 sequence is CAITGEATENVEQFF. The CDR3 coding sequence is TGTGCCATCACCGGGGAGGCGACCGAGAACGTTGAGCAGTTCTTC.

This clonotype has at least ten counts. V usage is TRBV11-2 and J usage is TRBJ2-1; the D is unclear. CDR3 length: 13 residues. Germline values: CDR1 SGHAT, CDR2 FQNNGV. V dropped 0 bases and J dropped 7 bases, with 7 bases sitting between them. The CDR3: CASSLDFGNEQFF. CDR3 sequence (DNA): TGTGCCAGCAGCTTAGATTTCGGTAATGAGCAGTTCTTC.

This clonotype came up many times. V is TRBV30 and J is TRBJ1-4; D possibly corresponds to TRBD1 (6 bases). There are 16 residues in the CDR3. The germline gives CDR1 GTSNPN, CDR2 SVGIG (reference sequence). Deletions cut 0 bases from V and 2 bases from J, with 13 bases between. The CDR3 sequence is CAWSVSQGRTNEKLFF. In DNA form, the CDR3 reads TGTGCCTGGAGTGTATCTCAGGGGCGGACTAATGAAAAACTGTTTTTT.

Concerning this clonotype: Being one base from a much bigger clone, this may be a read error. The chain recombines TRBV2 with TRBJ2-7, with D possibly TRBD2 on 6 matching bases. There are 13 residues in the CDR3. Germline V gene sequence: CDR1 SNHLY, CDR2 FYNNEI. This CDR3 is CASTQGLFSEQCF. The CDR3 nucleotides read TGTGCCAGCACCCAGGGACTCTTCTCCGAGCAGTGCTTC.

The sample holds many counts of this clonotype. The rearrangement joins TRBV20-1 to TRBJ2-1, with D uncertain. From germline, CDR1 is DFQATT and CDR2 SNEGSKA (reference sequence). This CDR3 contains 10 residues. V lost 3 bases to trimming and J lost 4 bases, with 1 base between them. The CDR3 sequence: CSASYNEQFF. CDR3 DNA: TGCAGTGCTAGTTACAATGAGCAGTTCTTC.

This clonotype was counted many times. This rearrangement joins TRBV7-9 to TRBJ1-1; no reliable D call. V shed 1 base and J shed 5 bases, with 8 bases lying between them. The CDR3 is made up of 13 amino acids. Germline-derived CDR1 and CDR2 are SEHNR and FQNEAQ (reference sequence). The CDR3 bases are TGTGCCAGCAGCTTAGTCGTGGAGACTGAAGCTTTCTTT. Protein product: CASSLVVETEAFF.

This clonotype was found a few times. This chain uses TRBV29-1 with TRBJ1-5, with D possibly being TRBD1 (6 bases). Trimming stripped 6 bases from V and 1 base from J, with 22 bases between. The CDR3 is 17 residues long. Germline V gene sequence: CDR1 SQVTM, CDR2 ANQGSEA. The CDR3 bases are TGCAGCGTCCTATTGTTATCGGACAGCCGAAGCAATCAGCCCCAGCATTTT. Its protein is CSVLLLSDSRSNQPQHF.

The CDR3 sequence: CASSPGQGSTGELFF. The CDR3 coding sequence is TGTGCCAGCAGCCCCGGACAGGGGAGTACCGGGGAGCTGTTTTTT. This chain joins TRBV7-3 and TRBJ2-2, with 9 bases fitting TRBD1. CDR3 length: 15 amino acids. Per the germline V gene, CDR1 is SGHTA and CDR2 is FQGTGA. Germline trimming cut 5 bases from V and 5 bases from J; bases unmatched to any gene: 6.

The chain links TRBV20-1 to TRBJ2-7; 14 nucleotides match TRBD2. The CDR3 contains 14 residues. CDR1 and CDR2 (germline): DFQATT, SNEGSKA (reference sequence). The J segment lost 4 bases and the V segment lost 4 bases, leaving 3 bases of the junction unmatched. The CDR3 region has the DNA TGCAGTGCTATCGGACTAGCGGGAGGATACGAGCAGTACTTC. Its protein is CSAIGLAGGYEQYF.

The chain employs TRBV7-9 and TRBJ2-1; weak D call: TRBD2 (5 bases). Trimming took off 8 bases at V and 12 bases at J, with 20 bases between the two ends. The germline gives CDR1 SEHNR, CDR2 FQNEAQ (reference sequence). The CDR3 has 13 residues. The CDR3 sequence: CASGRAVGGWQFF. In nucleotides, the CDR3 is TGTGCCAGCGGGCGGGCAGTGGGTGGATGGCAGTTCTTC. The full variable domain, completed using reference TRBV7-9 and TRBJ2-1, is DTGVSQNPRHKITKRGQNVTFRCDPISEHNRLYWYRQTLGQGPEFLTYFQNEAQLEKSRLLSDRFSAERPKGSFSTLEIQRTEQGDSAMYLCASGRAVGGWQFFGPGTRLTVL.

The chain employs TRBV9 and TRBJ2-5, with 12 nucleotides matching TRBD2. The germline V gene encodes CDR1 SGDLS and CDR2 YYNGEE. This CDR3 has 16 amino acids. Trimming removed 5 bases from V and 4 bases from J; junction bases left unmatched: 9. DNA for the CDR3: TGTGCCAGCAGTTTAACCCTAGCGGGGGGGCGAGAGACCCAGTACTTC. Translation: CASSLTLAGGRETQYF.

The gene calls are TRBV12-5 and TRBJ2-2, with D maybe TRBD1 (6 bases). Trimming removed 2 bases from V and 4 bases from J, with 11 bases in between. CDR1 and CDR2 (germline): LGHNT, FRNRAP. The CDR3 sequence is 15 residues long. CDR3: CASGLFIGGTGELFF. DNA for the CDR3: TGTGCTAGTGGTTTGTTCATAGGGGGCACCGGGGAGCTGTTTTTT.

The V and J genes are TRBV7-8 and TRBJ2-3; D call uncertain. This CDR3 comprises 16 residues. Germline assignment: CDR1 SGHVS and CDR2 FQNEAQ. V shed 1 base and J shed 3 bases, with 14 bases lying between them. CDR3 coding DNA: TGTGCCAGCAGCTTAGAGGCTATCGTTGAAACAGATACGCAGTATTTT. Amino acids: CASSLEAIVETDTQYF.

The V gene is TRBV20-1, the J gene TRBJ2-5; D is uncertain. CDR3 length: 12 residues. V was shortened by 3 bases and J by 0 bases, with 5 bases between the two germline ends. The germline gives CDR1 DFQATT, CDR2 SNEGSKA (reference sequence). The CDR3 sequence is CSASFNQETQYF. The CDR3 region has the DNA TGCAGTGCTAGTTTCAACCAAGAGACCCAGTACTTC.

This clonotype was counted at least ten times. This chain joins TRBV20-1 and TRBJ1-5; 9 bases are a match to TRBD1. The CDR3 is 14 amino acids. The V and J ends lost 5 bases and 6 bases, in that order; junction bases with no gene match: 8. Germline V gene data show CDR1 as DFQATT and CDR2 as SNEGSKA (reference sequence). The CDR3 DNA reads as TGCAGTGCTCAACAGGGGGCCCCGAGTCAGCCCCAGCATTTT. Protein sequence: CSAQQGAPSQPQHF.

This clonotype was seen a handful of times. The chain employs TRBV11-3 and TRBJ2-2, with a possible D match to TRBD1 (6 bases). This CDR3 is 15 amino acids long. The V and J ends lost 3 bases and 4 bases respectively, with 12 bases between them. Germline-derived CDR1 and CDR2 are SGHNT and YENEEA. The CDR3 here is CASSFSRGSTGELFF. The DNA of the CDR3 is TGTGCCAGCAGCTTCTCTAGGGGGAGCACCGGGGAGCTGTTTTTT.

There are many counts of this clonotype. V and J are TRBV5-1 and TRBJ2-2; TRBD1 aligns across 9 bases. Per the germline V gene, CDR1 is SGHRS and CDR2 is YFSETQ. Unmatched junction bases numbered 5, after V lost 4 bases and J lost 1 base. The CDR3 covers 16 residues. Here the CDR3 DNA reads TGCGCCAGCAGCCAAGGGACAGGGAAGAACACCGGGGAGCTGTTTTTT. Protein product: CASSQGTGKNTGELFF.

This clonotype was found a few times. The J gene is TRBJ2-3, the V gene TRBV4-1, with 8 bases lining up with TRBD1. Germline assignment: CDR1 MGHRA and CDR2 YSYEKL. V was pared by 8 bases and J by 2 bases, with 3 bases of the junction left unmatched. The CDR3 runs 13 residues. DNA of the CDR3: TGCGCCAGCTCGGACAGGGACACAGATACGCAGTATTTT. The encoded protein is CASSDRDTDTQYF.